This T cell receptor (beta chain) was obtained from a study of T cell responses to AZD1222 COVID-19 vaccine. Whole-study findings and limits: Samples come after the peak T cell response, not at day 14. Donors were largely white British and mainly female; clonal diversity was possibly underestimated. Elevations in Spike-specific TCR breadth and depth followed administration of two AZD1222 doses. Reportedly, close to half of spike-specific TCRs are directed against unmutated variant regions.

TCRdb's copy holds only in-frame clones and misses some; the assay was immunoSEQ multiplex PCR. Seen here are 150,000 to 180,000 clones, roughly nine tenths observed once, and the top ten hold under 20%. In its sample, this clone was seen once. Its antigen is as yet unknown. CDR3 length: 16 amino acids. The chain recombines TRBV21-1 with TRBJ2-7. TRBV21-1 is a pseudogene locus. This clonotype was obtained from an adult in good health. Source: peripheral blood, taken on day 0 of AZD1222 vaccination. The DNA for the CDR3 is TGTGCCAGCAGCTCCCGGGACCCAATCGTTCCTGACGAGCAGTACTTC. Protein sequence: CASSSRDPIVPDEQYF.